Included here is one T cell receptor (beta chain) sequence, with context. Its antigen is as yet unknown. The data are from a study of CD8+ T cells in alopecia areata. Study-wide findings and caveats: Given one nonresponder, whether baseline CD8+ expansion relates to response remains uncertain. Many expanded lesional clones persisted during tofacitinib (in both scalp and blood).

CDR3 length: 13 amino acids. Germline assignment: CDR1 SGHTA and CDR2 FQGTGA. Sequencing templates came from extracted RNA that was reverse transcribed into cDNA. The repertoire was sequenced with immunoSEQ multiplex PCR; TCRdb's copy has only in-frame clones and lacks some. The sample lists roughly 110,000 clones; under 60% were seen once. This sample's treatment: oral pan-JAK inhibitor, 5-10 mg twice daily. The source was CD8+ T cells sorted from blood, collected at week 24, from a patient treated with tofacitinib. The receptor was isolated from a human donor with alopecia areata. The V and J genes are TRBV7-3 and TRBJ2-7, with unresolved D. CDR3 bases: TGTGCTGTCCCTCGTCCCTCCTACTACGAGCAGTACTTC. This codes for CAVPRPSYYEQYF.